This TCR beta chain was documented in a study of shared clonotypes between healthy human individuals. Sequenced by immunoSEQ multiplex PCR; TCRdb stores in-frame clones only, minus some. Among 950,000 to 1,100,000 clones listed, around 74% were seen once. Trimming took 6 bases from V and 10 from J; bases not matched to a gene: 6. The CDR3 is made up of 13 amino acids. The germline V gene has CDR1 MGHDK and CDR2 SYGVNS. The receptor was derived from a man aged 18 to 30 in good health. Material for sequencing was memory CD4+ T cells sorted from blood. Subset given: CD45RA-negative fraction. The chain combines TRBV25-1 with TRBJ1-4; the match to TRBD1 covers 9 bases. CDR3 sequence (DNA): TGTGCCAGCAGGGACAGGGGTAGAGGAAAACTGTTTTTT. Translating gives CASRDRGRGKLFF.